The source of this T cell receptor beta chain is a study of blood T cell repertoires in COVID-19. Study as a whole: Samples of COVID-19 (acute and convalescent) were obtained from the United States, Italy and Spain.

In the original processing: Estimation of nucleated cell counts was performed using reference gene primer amplification. Assay used: immunoSEQ multiplex PCR; TCRdb lists only in-frame clones, some missing. The DNA was the basis for D and trimming; V, J and clone size are from that table. Here the sample spans some 210,000 clones, approximately 84% being singletons. The germline V and J ends were trimmed by 3 bases and 4 bases, with 16 bases remaining between them. CDR1 is MNHNS, CDR2 SASEGT, per germline. The CDR3 is 16 amino acids. This TCR derives from a woman aged 45-59 years with active or convalescent COVID-19. The source material was peripheral blood. The chain is built from TRBV6-1 and TRBJ2-1, with D possibly TRBD1 on 7 matching bases. CDR3 protein: CASSEDWQGGYNEQFF. The CDR3 region has the DNA TGTGCCAGCAGTGAGGATTGGCAGGGGGGTTACAATGAGCAGTTCTTC.